This is a list of T cell receptor beta chains from one sample in a study of T-cell reconstitution after alpha-beta-depleted transplantation in children. One entry per CDR3 protein, called by TCRdb with MiXCR from the PCR reads. The sample has about 240,000 distinct CDR3 sequences; 12% are singletons. The sequences come from PBMCs from the stem cell graft donor, collected from the stem cell graft. The receptor source for this set is a human donor who donated a stem cell graft to a child with acute lymphoblastic leukemia. CDR3s include the opening cysteine and the closing phenylalanine or tryptophan. The order of the fields is clone size, V gene, J gene, CDR3 protein. Clone sizes are given selectively: once, few, many, or a class where the clone is expanded.

clone size: few; V gene: TRBV9; J gene: TRBJ2-7; CDR3 protein: CASSYHRDRPYEQYF
clone size: many; V gene: TRBV6-2/TRBV6-3; J gene: TRBJ2-1; CDR3 protein: CASSYYSGRGEQFF
clone size: many; V gene: TRBV6-2/TRBV6-3; J gene: TRBJ2-5; CDR3 protein: CASSTRARLAGGQQETQYF
clone size: many; V gene: TRBV16; J gene: TRBJ1-5; CDR3 protein: CASSRDRNQPQHF
clone size: many; V gene: TRBV5-5; J gene: TRBJ2-7; CDR3 protein: CASSLTVRGGEDYEQYF
clone size: many; V gene: TRBV20-1; J gene: TRBJ2-4; CDR3 protein: CSARTPGQGAGKNIQYF
clone size: many; V gene: TRBV7-2; J gene: TRBJ1-4; CDR3 protein: CASSSGGRTNEKLFF
clone size: many; V gene: TRBV20-1; J gene: TRBJ1-5; CDR3 protein: CSARTMDRTGQPQHF
clone size: many; V gene: TRBV7-2; J gene: TRBJ2-7; CDR3 protein: CASSLGGTSGQQQYF
clone size: many; V gene: TRBV18; J gene: TRBJ1-1; CDR3 protein: CASSVRQLNTEAFF
clone size: many; V gene: TRBV6-6; J gene: TRBJ2-1; CDR3 protein: CASSYQATEQFF
clone size: few; V gene: TRBV7-9; J gene: TRBJ2-7; CDR3 protein: CASSRSDRAHEQYF
clone size: many; V gene: TRBV4-3; J gene: TRBJ1-4; CDR3 protein: CASSQPTGKATNEKLFF
clone size: .; V gene: TRBV6-1; J gene: TRBJ2-3; CDR3 protein: CASSLGGSGVQYF
clone size: many; V gene: TRBV5-1; J gene: TRBJ2-5; CDR3 protein: CASSSRTSDETQYF
clone size: many; V gene: TRBV5-1; J gene: TRBJ2-1; CDR3 protein: CASSLAQYNEQFF
clone size: few; V gene: TRBV7-2; J gene: TRBJ2-5; CDR3 protein: CASSLDRVWKTQYF
clone size: many; V gene: TRBV7-2; J gene: TRBJ1-5; CDR3 protein: CASSPAIRQPQHF
clone size: many; V gene: TRBV7-2; J gene: TRBJ2-3; CDR3 protein: CASSPLQKSQYF
clone size: many; V gene: TRBV25-1; J gene: TRBJ1-6; CDR3 protein: CASSDSRGPNSPLHF
clone size: many; V gene: TRBV5-1; J gene: TRBJ1-1; CDR3 protein: CASSLGVTNTEAFF
clone size: few; V gene: TRBV28; J gene: TRBJ2-3; CDR3 protein: CASTLPGTDTQYF
clone size: many; V gene: TRBV29-1; J gene: TRBJ2-3; CDR3 protein: CSVAGVGLGTDTQYF
clone size: many; V gene: TRBV6-1; J gene: TRBJ1-5; CDR3 protein: CASESLAVGSSNQPQHF
clone size: many; V gene: TRBV20-1; J gene: TRBJ2-3; CDR3 protein: CSASPFTDTQYF
clone size: .; V gene: TRBV4-3; J gene: TRBJ2-4; CDR3 protein: CASSQGPGTKNSQYF
clone size: many; V gene: TRBV5-4; J gene: TRBJ2-3; CDR3 protein: CASSLSGRRTDTQYF
clone size: many; V gene: TRBV20-1; J gene: TRBJ2-5; CDR3 protein: CSARGWASQETQYF
clone size: few; V gene: TRBV30; J gene: TRBJ2-6; CDR3 protein: CAWSARSSGANVLTF
clone size: many; V gene: TRBV6-1; J gene: TRBJ2-7; CDR3 protein: CATSTGGPYEQYF
clone size: .; V gene: TRBV19; J gene: TRBJ1-5; CDR3 protein: CASRSYRVSNQPQHF
clone size: many; V gene: TRBV20-1; J gene: TRBJ1-5; CDR3 protein: CSARAPPGHPTGSQPQHF
clone size: many; V gene: TRBV6-5; J gene: TRBJ1-6; CDR3 protein: CASSYAGGNSPLHF
clone size: few; V gene: TRBV6-1; J gene: TRBJ2-3; CDR3 protein: CASSEFWREGQPDTQYF
clone size: many; V gene: TRBV27; J gene: TRBJ2-4; CDR3 protein: CASSPLVIEDIQYF
clone size: many; V gene: TRBV28; J gene: TRBJ1-5; CDR3 protein: CASSRQYSNQPQHF
clone size: many; V gene: TRBV5-6; J gene: TRBJ1-3; CDR3 protein: CASSALDRDPGNTIYF
clone size: many; V gene: TRBV18; J gene: TRBJ2-7; CDR3 protein: CASSEQGFAREQYF
clone size: many; V gene: TRBV7-2; J gene: TRBJ1-4; CDR3 protein: CASSLRQGVEVLFF
clone size: many; V gene: TRBV5-4; J gene: TRBJ1-1; CDR3 protein: CASSSRQGSEAFF
clone size: few; V gene: TRBV29-1; J gene: TRBJ2-1; CDR3 protein: CSVEEQGSYNEQFF
clone size: .; V gene: TRBV18; J gene: TRBJ1-2; CDR3 protein: CASSRQGAGYTF
clone size: few; V gene: TRBV5-8; J gene: TRBJ2-3; CDR3 protein: CASSLVRDYTDTQYF
clone size: few; V gene: TRBV5-5; J gene: TRBJ2-2; CDR3 protein: CASTLRDLVGGELFF
clone size: many; V gene: TRBV4-2; J gene: TRBJ2-5; CDR3 protein: CASSQSEETQYF
clone size: .; V gene: TRBV7-8; J gene: TRBJ2-5; CDR3 protein: CASSLRQATRETQYF
clone size: many; V gene: TRBV7-6; J gene: TRBJ2-2; CDR3 protein: CASSLYLRNTGELFF
clone size: few; V gene: TRBV15; J gene: TRBJ2-1; CDR3 protein: CATSRIPGQVGNEQFF
clone size: many; V gene: TRBV10-3; J gene: TRBJ1-1; CDR3 protein: CAISRLGTEAFF
clone size: many; V gene: TRBV28; J gene: TRBJ1-2; CDR3 protein: CASSSVLQGGYGYTF
clone size: many; V gene: TRBV6-5; J gene: TRBJ2-7; CDR3 protein: CASRGEGQWNEQYF
clone size: .; V gene: TRBV7-2; J gene: TRBJ1-1; CDR3 protein: CASNPGVVGVTEAFF
clone size: .; V gene: TRBV4-3; J gene: TRBJ1-3; CDR3 protein: CASSHAYRGGNRRNTIYF
clone size: many; V gene: TRBV5-6; J gene: TRBJ2-1; CDR3 protein: CASSLGGSGSSYNEQFF
clone size: many; V gene: TRBV28; J gene: TRBJ1-1; CDR3 protein: CASRGQGMVSAFF
clone size: few; V gene: TRBV9; J gene: TRBJ2-1; CDR3 protein: CASSPPGLAFNEQFF
clone size: many; V gene: TRBV6-5; J gene: TRBJ2-7; CDR3 protein: CASSYGTQPSYEQYF
clone size: few; V gene: TRBV12-3/TRBV12-4; J gene: TRBJ2-3; CDR3 protein: CASSPGERPRRDTQYF
clone size: few; V gene: TRBV28; J gene: TRBJ2-1; CDR3 protein: CASSLFVQTGQGYNEQFF